The entry that follows covers one T cell receptor (beta chain) sequence. Antigen specificity is unknown. The sample is drawn from a study of T cell repertoires in cytomegalovirus infection. Study in general: In public TCR beta signatures, there were indications of both CMV infection and matching HLA type.

This CDR3 is built from 15 residues. Germline V gene sequence: CDR1 MNHNY, CDR2 SVGAGI (reference sequence). Trimming removed 1 base at V and 10 bases at J, with 14 bases between. One entry per CDR3 protein, called by TCRdb with MiXCR from the reads. This table holds hundreds of thousands of distinct CDR3 sequences, approximately 24% found once. General study findings and limits: CMV-specific TCR beta clonotypes restricted by HLA-C dominated the ex vivo response.

J is TRBJ1-6 and V is TRBV6-6; D uncertain. The sample comprised CD8+ T cells from PBMCs. The receptor was derived from a human donor in good health (CMV status not recorded). Some clones in this sample may be carry-over from other donors' samples. The CDR3: CASSYLSEQRSPLHF. In nucleotides, the CDR3 is TGTGCCAGCAGTTACTTATCCGAGCAGCGGTCACCCCTCCACTTT.